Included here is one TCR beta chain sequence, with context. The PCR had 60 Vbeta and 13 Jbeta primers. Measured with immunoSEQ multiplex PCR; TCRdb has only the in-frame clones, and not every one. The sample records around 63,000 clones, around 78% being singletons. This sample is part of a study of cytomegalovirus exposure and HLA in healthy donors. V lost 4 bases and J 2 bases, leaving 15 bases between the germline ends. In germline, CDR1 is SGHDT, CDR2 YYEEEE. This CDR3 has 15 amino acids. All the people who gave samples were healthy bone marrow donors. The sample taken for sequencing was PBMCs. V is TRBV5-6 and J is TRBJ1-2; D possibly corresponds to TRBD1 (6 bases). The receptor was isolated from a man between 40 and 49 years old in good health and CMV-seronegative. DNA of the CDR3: TGTGCCAGCAGCGTGGGGGACACCAGAAACTATGGCTACACCTTC. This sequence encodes CASSVGDTRNYGYTF.